These T cell receptor beta chains were read from a single sample in a study of T cell changes during pregnancy in multiple sclerosis. Measured with immunoSEQ multiplex PCR; TCRdb has only the in-frame clones, and not every one. The repertoire has around 63,000 clones, roughly nine tenths of them found once; the top ten carry 2.8%. Sequencing was performed on peripheral blood, taken in the third trimester of pregnancy. The source of these receptors is a female donor in good health, enrolled as a control in a pregnancy study. Each CDR3 is given with its conserved first and last residue. The D gene is left open where the match is weak. Size is stated for part of the rows, as once, few or many counts, or as a class when the clone is expanded.

d_call: -; v_call: TRBV10-3; j_call: TRBJ2-7; clone_size: once; cdr3_aa: CAISEQSYEQYF; cdr3_nt: TGTGCCATCAGTGAACAGTCCTACGAGCAGTACTTC
d_call: -; v_call: TRBV27; j_call: TRBJ2-3; clone_size: -; cdr3_aa: CASSSLASGEDTQYF; cdr3_nt: TGTGCCAGCAGTTCTCTAGCGTCCGGTGAAGATACGCAGTATTTT
d_call: TRBD2; v_call: TRBV7-2; j_call: TRBJ2-3; clone_size: -; cdr3_aa: CASSLLAGAGDTQYF; cdr3_nt: TGTGCCAGCAGCTTGCTAGCGGGGGCGGGGGATACGCAGTATTTT
d_call: TRBD2; v_call: TRBV27; j_call: TRBJ2-1; clone_size: -; cdr3_aa: CASSWTSGAYNEQFF; cdr3_nt: TGTGCCAGCAGTTGGACTAGCGGTGCCTACAATGAGCAGTTCTTC
d_call: TRBD1; v_call: TRBV27; j_call: TRBJ2-5; clone_size: -; cdr3_aa: CASSPGTVQETQYF; cdr3_nt: TGTGCCAGCAGTCCTGGGACAGTTCAAGAGACCCAGTACTTC
d_call: -; v_call: TRBV19; j_call: TRBJ1-2; clone_size: -; cdr3_aa: CASLNRYGYTF; cdr3_nt: TGTGCCAGTTTAAACAGGTACGGCTACACCTTC
d_call: -; v_call: TRBV5-4; j_call: TRBJ2-1; clone_size: -; cdr3_aa: CASSFWARFSYNEQFF; cdr3_nt: TGTGCCAGCAGCTTCTGGGCGAGATTCTCCTACAATGAGCAGTTCTTC
d_call: TRBD1; v_call: TRBV7-9; j_call: TRBJ2-7; clone_size: -; cdr3_aa: CASSDRDRAIPYEQYF; cdr3_nt: TGTGCCAGCAGCGACCGGGACAGGGCCATCCCCTACGAGCAGTACTTC
d_call: -; v_call: TRBV7-6; j_call: TRBJ2-5; clone_size: -; cdr3_aa: CASSYPRGTSSETQYF; cdr3_nt: TGTGCCAGCAGCTACCCTCGGGGGACCTCGTCGGAGACCCAGTACTTC
d_call: TRBD2; v_call: TRBV7-3; j_call: TRBJ2-1; clone_size: few; cdr3_aa: CASSWEGGYNEQFF; cdr3_nt: TGTGCCAGCAGCTGGGAGGGCGGCTACAATGAGCAGTTCTTC
d_call: TRBD1; v_call: TRBV25-1; j_call: TRBJ2-1; clone_size: -; cdr3_aa: CASSPPGQGGNEQFF; cdr3_nt: TGTGCCAGCAGTCCTCCGGGACAGGGGGGCAATGAGCAGTTCTTC
d_call: TRBD2; v_call: TRBV6-6; j_call: TRBJ2-1; clone_size: -; cdr3_aa: CASSSGGASYNEQFF; cdr3_nt: TGTGCCAGCAGTTCCGGGGGGGCCTCCTACAATGAGCAGTTCTTC
d_call: TRBD1; v_call: TRBV28; j_call: TRBJ2-4; clone_size: -; cdr3_aa: CASRTGILQYF; cdr3_nt: TGTGCCAGCCGGACAGGGATCCTTCAGTACTTC
d_call: -; v_call: TRBV7-8; j_call: TRBJ2-1; clone_size: -; cdr3_aa: CASSSLGGEQFF; cdr3_nt: TGTGCCAGCAGCTCCCTGGGGGGTGAGCAGTTCTTC
d_call: -; v_call: TRBV28; j_call: TRBJ1-1; clone_size: -; cdr3_aa: CASSLRAEAFF; cdr3_nt: TGTGCCAGCAGTTTACGCGCTGAAGCTTTCTTT
d_call: -; v_call: TRBV27; j_call: TRBJ1-1; clone_size: -; cdr3_aa: CASSLAGVGNTEAFF; cdr3_nt: TGTGCCAGCAGTTTGGCGGGGGTCGGGAACACTGAAGCTTTCTTT
d_call: TRBD2; v_call: TRBV5-1; j_call: TRBJ2-2; clone_size: -; cdr3_aa: CASSGTSGNNGELFF; cdr3_nt: TGCGCCAGCAGCGGGACTAGCGGGAACAACGGGGAGCTGTTTTTT
d_call: -; v_call: TRBV5-1; j_call: TRBJ2-2; clone_size: -; cdr3_aa: CASSSLPGELFF; cdr3_nt: TGCGCCAGCAGCTCACTTCCCGGGGAGCTGTTTTTT
d_call: TRBD1; v_call: TRBV5-1; j_call: TRBJ1-2; clone_size: -; cdr3_aa: CASSFRDSGYGYTF; cdr3_nt: TGCGCCAGCAGCTTCCGGGACAGCGGCTATGGCTACACCTTC
d_call: -; v_call: TRBV7-9; j_call: TRBJ1-1; clone_size: -; cdr3_aa: CASSWTLNTEAFF; cdr3_nt: TGTGCCAGCAGCTGGACACTGAACACTGAAGCTTTCTTT
d_call: TRBD1; v_call: TRBV4-2; j_call: TRBJ2-7; clone_size: -; cdr3_aa: CASSQIRDRDYEQYF; cdr3_nt: TGTGCCAGCAGCCAAATCCGGGACAGGGACTACGAGCAGTACTTC
d_call: TRBD1; v_call: TRBV27; j_call: TRBJ1-4; clone_size: -; cdr3_aa: CASSNRGSTNEKLFF; cdr3_nt: TGTGCCAGCAGCAACAGGGGTTCAACTAATGAAAAACTGTTTTTT
d_call: -; v_call: TRBV9; j_call: TRBJ2-2; clone_size: -; cdr3_aa: CASSQNTGELFF; cdr3_nt: TGTGCCAGCAGCCAGAACACCGGGGAGCTGTTTTTT
d_call: TRBD1; v_call: TRBV6-1; j_call: TRBJ1-5; clone_size: once; cdr3_aa: CASSAGDSTRAQHF; cdr3_nt: TGTGCCAGCAGTGCGGGGGACAGTACGAGAGCCCAGCATTTT
d_call: TRBD2; v_call: TRBV5-6; j_call: TRBJ2-5; clone_size: -; cdr3_aa: CASREAGGIQETQYF; cdr3_nt: TGTGCCTCACGGGAGGCGGGAGGGATTCAAGAGACCCAGTACTTC
d_call: -; v_call: TRBV5-1; j_call: TRBJ2-7; clone_size: -; cdr3_aa: CASSLEARNYEQYF; cdr3_nt: TGCGCCAGCAGCTTGGAGGCTAGAAACTACGAGCAGTACTTC
d_call: -; v_call: TRBV11-2; j_call: TRBJ1-5; clone_size: few; cdr3_aa: CASSLGQNQPQHF; cdr3_nt: TGTGCCAGCAGCTTAGGACAGAATCAGCCCCAGCATTTT
d_call: TRBD1; v_call: TRBV11-2; j_call: TRBJ1-1; clone_size: -; cdr3_aa: CASSLGTVSMNTEAFF; cdr3_nt: TGTGCCAGCAGCCTGGGGACAGTTTCGATGAACACTGAAGCTTTCTTT
d_call: -; v_call: TRBV28; j_call: TRBJ1-4; clone_size: -; cdr3_aa: CASRGGRGREKLFF; cdr3_nt: TGTGCCAGCAGGGGGGGACGGGGGAGAGAAAAACTGTTTTTT
d_call: TRBD2; v_call: TRBV28; j_call: TRBJ2-3; clone_size: -; cdr3_aa: CASSGTRGRAIDTQYF; cdr3_nt: TGTGCCAGCAGTGGGACTAGGGGGAGGGCCATAGATACGCAGTATTTT
d_call: TRBD1; v_call: TRBV19; j_call: TRBJ1-1; clone_size: -; cdr3_aa: CASSHNRGARNTEAFF; cdr3_nt: TGTGCCAGTAGTCACAACAGGGGCGCTAGAAACACTGAAGCTTTCTTT
d_call: TRBD1; v_call: TRBV5-8; j_call: TRBJ2-3; clone_size: -; cdr3_aa: CASSTGQGSDTQYF; cdr3_nt: TGTGCCAGCAGCACGGGACAGGGTTCAGATACGCAGTATTTT
d_call: TRBD1; v_call: TRBV5-1; j_call: TRBJ2-5; clone_size: -; cdr3_aa: CASSWPPTGAIETQYF; cdr3_nt: TGCGCCAGCAGCTGGCCTCCGACAGGGGCGATAGAGACCCAGTACTTC
d_call: TRBD2; v_call: TRBV11-2; j_call: TRBJ2-5; clone_size: -; cdr3_aa: CASSIIRVGLAEETQYF; cdr3_nt: TGTGCCAGCAGTATAATCCGGGTGGGACTAGCGGAAGAGACCCAGTACTTC
d_call: -; v_call: TRBV12-2; j_call: TRBJ1-5; clone_size: -; cdr3_aa: CASRLDGGGRRQPQHF; cdr3_nt: TGTGCAAGTCGCTTAGATGGGGGGGGAAGGAGGCAGCCCCAGCATTTT
d_call: -; v_call: TRBV2; j_call: TRBJ2-1; clone_size: -; cdr3_aa: CASSEGRGNREQFF; cdr3_nt: TGTGCCAGCAGTGAAGGAAGGGGGAACAGGGAGCAGTTCTTC
d_call: -; v_call: TRBV7-9; j_call: TRBJ2-1; clone_size: -; cdr3_aa: CASSFSGLGLHNEQFF; cdr3_nt: TGTGCCAGCAGCTTTTCGGGATTAGGGTTGCACAATGAGCAGTTCTTC
d_call: TRBD2; v_call: TRBV7-2; j_call: TRBJ2-7; clone_size: -; cdr3_aa: CASSLRWTSSYEQYF; cdr3_nt: TGTGCCAGCAGCTTAAGGTGGACTAGCTCCTACGAGCAGTACTTC
d_call: TRBD1; v_call: TRBV7-3; j_call: TRBJ2-3; clone_size: -; cdr3_aa: CASSSRQGSTQYF; cdr3_nt: TGTGCCAGCAGCTCTCGACAGGGTAGCACGCAGTATTTT
d_call: TRBD1; v_call: TRBV11-3; j_call: TRBJ2-7; clone_size: -; cdr3_aa: CASSPRDSSYEQYF; cdr3_nt: TGTGCCAGCAGCCCCCGGGACAGTTCCTACGAGCAGTACTTC
d_call: -; v_call: TRBV5-1; j_call: TRBJ1-3; clone_size: -; cdr3_aa: CASSSTGDFSGNTIYF; cdr3_nt: TGCGCCAGCAGCTCGACCGGGGACTTCTCTGGAAACACCATATATTTT
d_call: -; v_call: TRBV30; j_call: TRBJ2-7; clone_size: -; cdr3_aa: CAWSHGTGSLDEQYF; cdr3_nt: TGTGCCTGGAGTCACGGTACCGGGTCCTTAGACGAGCAGTACTTC
d_call: -; v_call: TRBV5-6; j_call: TRBJ1-2; clone_size: -; cdr3_aa: CASSSGRAGGYTF; cdr3_nt: TGTGCCAGCAGCTCCGGACGGGCGGGTGGCTACACCTTC
d_call: -; v_call: TRBV27; j_call: TRBJ1-5; clone_size: -; cdr3_aa: CASSPHNQPQHF; cdr3_nt: TGTGCCAGCAGTCCCCATAATCAGCCCCAGCATTTT
d_call: TRBD1; v_call: TRBV28; j_call: TRBJ2-3; clone_size: -; cdr3_aa: CASRDRVPGDTQYF; cdr3_nt: TGTGCCAGCAGGGACAGGGTCCCTGGCGATACGCAGTATTTT
d_call: -; v_call: TRBV10-2; j_call: TRBJ2-3; clone_size: few; cdr3_aa: CASNVGQVKADTQYF; cdr3_nt: TGCGCCAGCAACGTGGGTCAGGTCAAAGCAGATACGCAGTATTTT
d_call: TRBD2; v_call: TRBV27; j_call: TRBJ2-5; clone_size: -; cdr3_aa: CASQTFIAGGLRKTQYF; cdr3_nt: TGTGCCAGCCAGACTTTTATAGCGGGAGGCCTTCGGAAGACCCAGTACTTC
d_call: TRBD2; v_call: TRBV10-2; j_call: TRBJ2-3; clone_size: -; cdr3_aa: CASSEIGSGRGPDTQYF; cdr3_nt: TGCGCCAGCAGTGAAATTGGCAGCGGGAGGGGGCCAGATACGCAGTATTTT
d_call: TRBD2; v_call: TRBV7-2; j_call: TRBJ2-7; clone_size: -; cdr3_aa: CASSRAGGPYEQYF; cdr3_nt: TGTGCCAGCAGCCGCGCGGGGGGCCCCTACGAGCAGTACTTC
d_call: -; v_call: TRBV30; j_call: TRBJ2-7; clone_size: -; cdr3_aa: CAWSGKYEQYF; cdr3_nt: TGTGCCTGGAGCGGGAAGTACGAGCAGTACTTC
d_call: TRBD2; v_call: TRBV6-1; j_call: TRBJ2-1; clone_size: -; cdr3_aa: CASSEAAGGYNEQFF; cdr3_nt: TGTGCCAGCAGTGAAGCGGCGGGGGGGTACAATGAGCAGTTCTTC